This T cell receptor (beta chain) was identified in a study of molecular identifiers for immune sequencing clone quantification. A note on this clonotype: Since a much larger clone is just one base distant, this may be a read error.

This CDR3 spans 14 amino acids. In germline, CDR1 is GTSNPN, CDR2 SVGIG (reference sequence). One entry per CDR3 protein results from TCRdb running MiXCR on the PCR reads. The table shows 300,000 to 400,000 distinct CDR3 sequences, with 20% to 25% occurring only once. This sequence originates from a human donor in good health. Some libraries in this study had Jurkat cell RNA spiked in. The chain is built from TRBV30 and TRBJ1-1, with D hard to call. What was sequenced was naive CD8+ T cells from blood, with Jurkat cell RNA spiked in. Subset described: FACS-sorted CD8+CD4-CCR7+CD45RA+ naive T cells. CDR3 in DNA: TGTGCCTGGAGTGCGGGTCCCTTCAACACTGAAGCTCTCTTT. It is translated as CAWSAGPFNTEALF.